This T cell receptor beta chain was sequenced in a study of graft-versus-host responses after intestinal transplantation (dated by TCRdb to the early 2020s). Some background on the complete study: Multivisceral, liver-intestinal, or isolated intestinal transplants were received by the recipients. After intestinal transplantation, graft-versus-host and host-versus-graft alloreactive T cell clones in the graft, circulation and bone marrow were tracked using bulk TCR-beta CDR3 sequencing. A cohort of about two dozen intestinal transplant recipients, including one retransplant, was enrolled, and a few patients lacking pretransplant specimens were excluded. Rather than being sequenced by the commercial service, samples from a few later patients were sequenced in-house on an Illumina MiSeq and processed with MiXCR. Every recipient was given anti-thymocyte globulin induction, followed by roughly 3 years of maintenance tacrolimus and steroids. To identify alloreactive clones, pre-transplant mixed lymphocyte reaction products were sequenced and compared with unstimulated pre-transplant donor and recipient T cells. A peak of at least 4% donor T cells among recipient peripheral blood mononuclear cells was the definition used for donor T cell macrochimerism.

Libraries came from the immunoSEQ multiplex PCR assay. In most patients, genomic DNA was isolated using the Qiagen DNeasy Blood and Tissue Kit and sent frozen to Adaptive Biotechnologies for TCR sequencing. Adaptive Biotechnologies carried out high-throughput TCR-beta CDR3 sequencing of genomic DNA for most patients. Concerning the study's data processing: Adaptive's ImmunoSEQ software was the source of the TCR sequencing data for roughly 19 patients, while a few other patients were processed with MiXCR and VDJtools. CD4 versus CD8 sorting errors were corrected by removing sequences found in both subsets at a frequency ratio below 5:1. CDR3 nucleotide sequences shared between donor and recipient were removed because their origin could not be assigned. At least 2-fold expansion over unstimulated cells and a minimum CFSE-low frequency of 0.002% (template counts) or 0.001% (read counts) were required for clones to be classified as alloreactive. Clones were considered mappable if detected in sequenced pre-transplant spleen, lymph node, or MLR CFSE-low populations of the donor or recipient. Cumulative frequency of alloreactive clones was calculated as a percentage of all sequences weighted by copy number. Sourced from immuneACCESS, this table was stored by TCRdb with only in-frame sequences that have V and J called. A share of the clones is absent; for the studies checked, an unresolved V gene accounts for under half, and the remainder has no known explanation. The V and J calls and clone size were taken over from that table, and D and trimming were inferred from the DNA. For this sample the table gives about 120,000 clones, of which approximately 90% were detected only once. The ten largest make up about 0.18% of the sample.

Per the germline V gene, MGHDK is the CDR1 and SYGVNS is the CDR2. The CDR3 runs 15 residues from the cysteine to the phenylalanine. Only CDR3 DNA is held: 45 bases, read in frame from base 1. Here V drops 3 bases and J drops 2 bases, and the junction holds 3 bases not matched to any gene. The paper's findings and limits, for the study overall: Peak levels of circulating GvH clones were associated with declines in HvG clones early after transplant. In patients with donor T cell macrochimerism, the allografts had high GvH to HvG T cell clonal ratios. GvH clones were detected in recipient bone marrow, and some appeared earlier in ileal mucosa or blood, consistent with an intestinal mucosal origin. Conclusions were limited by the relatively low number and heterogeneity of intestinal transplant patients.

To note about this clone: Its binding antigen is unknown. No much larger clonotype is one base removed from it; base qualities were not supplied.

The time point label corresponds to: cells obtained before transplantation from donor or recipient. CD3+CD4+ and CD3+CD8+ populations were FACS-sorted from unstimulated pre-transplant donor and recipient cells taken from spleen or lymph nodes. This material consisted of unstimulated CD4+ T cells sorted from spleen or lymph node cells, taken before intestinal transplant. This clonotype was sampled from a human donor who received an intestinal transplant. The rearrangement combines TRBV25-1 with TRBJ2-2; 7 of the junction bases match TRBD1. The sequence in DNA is TGTGCCAGCAGTGAGGGGGACAGAAACACCGGGGAGCTGTTTTTT. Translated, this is CASSEGDRNTGELFF.